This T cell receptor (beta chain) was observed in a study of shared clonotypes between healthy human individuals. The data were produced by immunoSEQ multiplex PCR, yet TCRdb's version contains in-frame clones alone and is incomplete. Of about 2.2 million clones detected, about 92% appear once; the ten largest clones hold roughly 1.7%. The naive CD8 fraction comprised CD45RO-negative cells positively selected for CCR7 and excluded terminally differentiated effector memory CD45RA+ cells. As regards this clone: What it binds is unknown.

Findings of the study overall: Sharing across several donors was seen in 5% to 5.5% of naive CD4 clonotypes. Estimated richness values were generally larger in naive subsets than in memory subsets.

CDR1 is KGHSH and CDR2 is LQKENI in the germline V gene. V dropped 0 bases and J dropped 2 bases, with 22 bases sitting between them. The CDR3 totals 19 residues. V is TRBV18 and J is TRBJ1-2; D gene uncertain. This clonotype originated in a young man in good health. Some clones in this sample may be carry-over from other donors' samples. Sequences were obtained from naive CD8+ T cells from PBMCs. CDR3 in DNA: TGTGCCAGCTCACCACCAGGCCGGGTGGACTATCCAGCAAACTATGGCTACACCTTC. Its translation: CASSPPGRVDYPANYGYTF.